The next 11 T cell receptor beta chains were all read from a single sample in a study of CD8 T cells in ankylosing spondylitis. TCRdb reprocessed the 5' RACE reads with MiXCR, giving one entry per CDR3 protein. The table records about 230,000 distinct CDR3 sequences, roughly 8.2% of them present only once. Sequencing was done on a sample of blood, either unsorted or a sorted T cell fraction (not recorded which). The receptors derive from a female donor with ankylosing spondylitis or in good health (not recorded which).

This clonotype has ten or more counts. The V call is TRBV3-1, the J call TRBJ2-1; D assignment may be TRBD1 or TRBD2 (5 bases each). The CDR3 length is 15 residues. The V gene lost 5 bases and the J gene lost 5 bases, with 16 bases spanning the gap. Looked up from germline, CDR1 is LGHDT and CDR2 is YNNKEL (reference sequence). Here the CDR3 reads CASSKHRDRNNEQFF. The CDR3 DNA sequence: TGTGCCAGCAGCAAACACCGGGACCGCAACAATGAGCAGTTCTTC.

This clonotype was detected many times. The rearrangement uses TRBV20-1 and TRBJ2-1, with 12 bases lining up with TRBD2. V dropped 3 bases and J dropped 4; count of bases not matched to a gene: 1. The CDR3 is made up of 14 amino acids. In germline, CDR1 is DFQATT, CDR2 SNEGSKA (reference sequence). Written as DNA, the CDR3 is TGCAGTGCTAGGGGACTAGCGGGTTACAATGAGCAGTTCTTC. Encoded protein: CSARGLAGYNEQFF.

This clonotype appeared many times. The chain has TRBV7-8 and TRBJ1-5, with 9 positions matching TRBD1. The germline CDR1 and CDR2 sequences are SGHVS and FQNEAQ. This CDR3 has 12 residues. The J segment lost 7 bases and the V segment lost 10 bases, leaving 5 bases of the junction unmatched. CDR3: CATGQGEQPQHF. CDR3 DNA sequence: TGTGCCACGGGACAGGGTGAACAGCCCCAGCATTTT.

There are a few counts of this clonotype. This sequence joins TRBV6-1 and TRBJ2-2, with D possibly called TRBD1 or TRBD2 (6 bases each). Germline CDR1 is MNHNS and CDR2 is SASEGT. The CDR3 runs 15 residues. V was shortened by 6 bases and J by 7 bases, with 18 bases between the two germline ends. The CDR3, as DNA: TGTGCCAGCAGGCCACGGAGGGGGGTGGGCGGGGAGCTGTTTTTT. This gives the protein CASRPRRGVGGELFF.

This clonotype has a count of ten or more. Here the CDR3 DNA reads TGTGCCAGCAGTTTCGTTGACGGAACCTACGAGCAGTACTTC. This codes for CASSFVDGTYEQYF. This chain uses TRBV12-3 or TRBV12-4 with TRBJ2-7; D is ambiguous. Trimming removed 3 bases at V and 2 bases at J, with 11 bases between. The CDR3 contains 14 residues.

At least ten counts were recorded for this clonotype. The chain couples TRBV20-1 to TRBJ2-1; 11 bases map to TRBD2. V lost 3 bases to trimming and J lost 3 bases; unmatched junction nucleotides: 1. CDR3 length equals 14 residues. In germline, CDR1 is DFQATT, CDR2 SNEGSKA (reference sequence). In DNA, the CDR3 is TGCAGTGCTAGGACTAGCGGGGACTACAATGAGCAGTTCTTC. Translated: CSARTSGDYNEQFF.

This clonotype was recorded many times. The rearrangement uses TRBV6-6 and TRBJ1-5, with D possibly matching TRBD1 (6 bases). The CDR3 has 12 amino acids. CDR1 is MNHNY, CDR2 SVGAGI, per germline (reference sequence). CDR3 nucleotide sequence: TGTGCTACCGATGGGGGCAGTCAGCCCCAGCATTTT. It codes for CATDGGSQPQHF.

This clonotype was seen repeatedly, ten times or more. The chain has TRBV30 and TRBJ2-1; a weak D match, TRBD2 (6 bases). The V gene lost 1 base and the J gene lost 2 bases, with 9 bases spanning the gap. The CDR3 totals 14 residues. Looked up from germline, CDR1 is GTSNPN and CDR2 is SVGIG (reference sequence). The CDR3 loop is CAWSGRGPYNEQFF. CDR3 DNA sequence: TGTGCCTGGAGTGGGCGGGGCCCCTACAATGAGCAGTTCTTC. Looking up the rest from reference TRBV30 and TRBJ2-1 gives the full variable domain: SQTIHQWPATLVQPVGSPLSLECTVEGTSNPNLYWYRQAAGRGLQLLFYSVGIGQISSEVPQNLSASRPQDRQFILSSKKLLLSDSGFYLCAWSGRGPYNEQFFGPGTRLTVL.

This clonotype was seen a handful of times. J is TRBJ2-2 and V is TRBV30, with 7 bases lining up with TRBD2. Germline CDR1 reads GTSNPN; CDR2 reads SVGIG (reference sequence). V shed 0 bases and J 8 bases; nucleotides not matched to a gene: 12. This CDR3 has 16 residues. CDR3 DNA sequence: TGTGCCTGGAGTGTGGGGGGGAGTGGAGGAAGAGGGGAGCTGTTTTTT. It is translated as CAWSVGGSGGRGELFF.

This clonotype occurred many times. The V gene is TRBV7-2, the J gene TRBJ2-7; D may correspond to TRBD1 or TRBD2 (5 bases each). Trimming took off 0 bases at V and 5 bases at J, with 11 bases between the two ends. Per germline, CDR1 SGHTA and CDR2 FQGNSA. The CDR3 spans 14 residues. The chain's CDR3 is CASSLAGGLNEQYF. The CDR3 DNA follows: TGTGCCAGCAGCTTAGCTGGGGGATTGAACGAGCAGTACTTC. Combining the CDR3 with reference TRBV7-2 and TRBJ2-7 gives the whole variable domain GAGVSQSPSNKVTEKGKDVELRCDPISGHTALYWYRQSLGQGLEFLIYFQGNSAPDKSGLPSDRFSAERTGGSVSTLTIQRTQQEDSAVYLCASSLAGGLNEQYFGPGTRLTVT.

This clonotype was found many times. The chain employs TRBV27 and TRBJ2-5; 7 bases are a match to TRBD1. Trimming removed 5 bases from V and 1 base from J; junction bases left unmatched: 7. Germline lookup yields CDR1 MNHEY and CDR2 SMNVEV (reference sequence). The CDR3 loop spans 15 amino acids. In DNA, the CDR3 is TGTGCCAGCAGTCCCTGGGACAGATCCCAAGAGACCCAGTACTTC. This sequence encodes CASSPWDRSQETQYF.